The T cell receptor beta chain described here comes from a study of immune heterogeneity within non-small cell lung tumors. Per sample, around 0.55 ug of bulk tumor genomic DNA was the template used. Several widely spaced biopsies per primary tumor were taken during surgery. Newly diagnosed with untreated non-small cell lung cancer, the patients underwent curative surgery. It was with 32 V and 13 J primers that multiplex PCR amplified TCR beta CDR3. TCRdb reanalysed the multiplex PCR reads using MiXCR and keeps one entry per CDR3 protein. The table lists roughly 15,000 distinct CDR3 sequences, about a third of them singletons. V lost 5 bases and J lost 4, with 11 bases in between. Germline assignment: CDR1 SSHAT and CDR2 FNYEAQ (reference sequence). The CDR3 consists of 13 residues.

The rearrangement uses TRBV7-7 and TRBJ2-5; possible D gene TRBD1, 6 bases. The sequenced material came from lung tumor tissue. The TCR sequence derives from a woman between 50 and 59 years old with non-small cell lung cancer. The CDR3 DNA is TGTGCCAGCAGCACCGTGGGGGCAGAGACCCAGTACTTC. It encodes CASSTVGAETQYF.